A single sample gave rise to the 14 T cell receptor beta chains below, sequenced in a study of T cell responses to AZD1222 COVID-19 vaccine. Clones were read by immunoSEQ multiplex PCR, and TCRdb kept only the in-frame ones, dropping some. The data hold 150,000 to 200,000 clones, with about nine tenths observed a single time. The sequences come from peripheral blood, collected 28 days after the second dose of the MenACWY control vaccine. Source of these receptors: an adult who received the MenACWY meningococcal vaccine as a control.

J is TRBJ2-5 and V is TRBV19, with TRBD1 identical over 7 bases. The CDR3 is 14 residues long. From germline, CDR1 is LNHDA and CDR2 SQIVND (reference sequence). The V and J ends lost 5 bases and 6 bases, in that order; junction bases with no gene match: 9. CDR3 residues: CASSPTRGSKTQYF. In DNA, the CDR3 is TGTGCCAGTAGTCCCACCAGGGGGTCGAAGACCCAGTACTTC.

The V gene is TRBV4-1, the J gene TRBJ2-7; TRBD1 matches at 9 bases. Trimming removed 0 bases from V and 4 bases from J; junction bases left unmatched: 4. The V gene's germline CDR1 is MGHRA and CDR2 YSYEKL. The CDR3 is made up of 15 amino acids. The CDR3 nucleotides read TGCGCCAGCAGCCAAGATAGGGGGACAGGGTACGAGCAGTACTTC. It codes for CASSQDRGTGYEQYF.

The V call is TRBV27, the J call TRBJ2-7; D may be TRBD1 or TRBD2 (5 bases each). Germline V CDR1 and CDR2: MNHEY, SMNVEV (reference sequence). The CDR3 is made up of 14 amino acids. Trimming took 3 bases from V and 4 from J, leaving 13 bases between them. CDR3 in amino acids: CASSLAGTGYEQYF. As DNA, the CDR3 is TGTGCCAGCAGTTTGGCCGGGACGGGATACGAGCAGTACTTC.

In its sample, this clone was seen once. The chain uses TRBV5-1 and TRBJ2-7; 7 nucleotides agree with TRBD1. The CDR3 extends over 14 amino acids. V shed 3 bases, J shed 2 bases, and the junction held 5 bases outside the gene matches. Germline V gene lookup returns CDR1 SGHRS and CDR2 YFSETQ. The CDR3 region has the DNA TGCGCCAGCAGCTCCGGACAGGAGACCTACGAGCAGTACTTC. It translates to CASSSGQETYEQYF.

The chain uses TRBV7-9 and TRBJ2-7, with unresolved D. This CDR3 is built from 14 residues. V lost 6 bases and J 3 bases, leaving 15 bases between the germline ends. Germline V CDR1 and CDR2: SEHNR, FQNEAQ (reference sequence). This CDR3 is CASRTAGGNYEQYF. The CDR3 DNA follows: TGTGCCAGCAGGACGGCAGGCGGCAACTACGAGCAGTACTTC. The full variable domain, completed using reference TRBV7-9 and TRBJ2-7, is DTGVSQNPRHKITKRGQNVTFRCDPISEHNRLYWYRQTLGQGPEFLTYFQNEAQLEKSRLLSDRFSAERPKGSFSTLEIQRTEQGDSAMYLCASRTAGGNYEQYFGPGTRLTVT.

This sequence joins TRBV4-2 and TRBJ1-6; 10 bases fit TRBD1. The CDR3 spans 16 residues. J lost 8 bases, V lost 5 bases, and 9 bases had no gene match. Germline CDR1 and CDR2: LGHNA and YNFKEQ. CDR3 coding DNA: TGTGCCAGCAGCTATGGGACAGGGGAGAACGATTCACCCCTCCACTTT. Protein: CASSYGTGENDSPLHF.

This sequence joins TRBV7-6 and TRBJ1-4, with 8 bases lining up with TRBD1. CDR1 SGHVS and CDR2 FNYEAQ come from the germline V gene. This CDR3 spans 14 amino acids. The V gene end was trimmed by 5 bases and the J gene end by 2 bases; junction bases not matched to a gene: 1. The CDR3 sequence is CASSRTGTNEKLFF. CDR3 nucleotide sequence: TGTGCCAGCAGCCGGACAGGGACTAATGAAAAACTGTTTTTT.

The CDR3 reads CASSLDLRDRVSYGYTF. The CDR3 bases are TGTGCCAGCAGTTTAGACCTCCGGGACAGAGTATCCTATGGCTACACCTTC. The V and J genes are TRBV28 and TRBJ1-2; the match to TRBD1 covers 7 bases. This CDR3 has 17 residues. J was trimmed by 4 bases and V by 2 bases; bases with no gene match: 13. Germline CDR1 and CDR2: MDHEN and SYDVKM.

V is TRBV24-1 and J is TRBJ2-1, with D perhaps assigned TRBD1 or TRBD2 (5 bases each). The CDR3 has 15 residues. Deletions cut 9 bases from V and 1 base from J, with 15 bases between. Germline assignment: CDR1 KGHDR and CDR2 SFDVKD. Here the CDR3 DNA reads TGTGCCACCCGTTCAGACAGCGGTTCCTACAATGAGCAGTTCTTC. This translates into CATRSDSGSYNEQFF.

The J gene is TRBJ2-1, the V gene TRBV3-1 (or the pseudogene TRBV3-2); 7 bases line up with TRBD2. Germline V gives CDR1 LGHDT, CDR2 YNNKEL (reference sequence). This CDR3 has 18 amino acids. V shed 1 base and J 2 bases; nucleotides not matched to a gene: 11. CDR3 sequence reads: CASSQVPLAETAYNEQFF. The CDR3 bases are TGTGCCAGCAGCCAAGTCCCCCTAGCGGAGACGGCCTACAATGAGCAGTTCTTC.

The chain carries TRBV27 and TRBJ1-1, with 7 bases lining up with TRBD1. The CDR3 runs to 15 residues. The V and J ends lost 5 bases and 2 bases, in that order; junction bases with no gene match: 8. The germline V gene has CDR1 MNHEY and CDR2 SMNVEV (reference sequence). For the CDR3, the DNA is TGTGCCAGCAGTGGCAAGACAGGGTTTAACACTGAAGCTTTCTTT. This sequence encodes CASSGKTGFNTEAFF.

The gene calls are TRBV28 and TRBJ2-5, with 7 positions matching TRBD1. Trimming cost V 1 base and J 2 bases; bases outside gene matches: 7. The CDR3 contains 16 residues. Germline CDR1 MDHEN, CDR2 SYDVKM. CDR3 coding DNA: TGTGCCAGCAGTTTATCCTCAGGGGGTAGGCAAGAGACCCAGTACTTC. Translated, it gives CASSLSSGGRQETQYF. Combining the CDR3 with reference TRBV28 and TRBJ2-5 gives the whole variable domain DVKVTQSSRYLVKRTGEKVFLECVQDMDHENMFWYRQDPGLGLRLIYFSYDVKMKEKGDIPEGYSVSREKKERFSLILESASTNQTSMYLCASSLSSGGRQETQYFGPGTRLLVL.

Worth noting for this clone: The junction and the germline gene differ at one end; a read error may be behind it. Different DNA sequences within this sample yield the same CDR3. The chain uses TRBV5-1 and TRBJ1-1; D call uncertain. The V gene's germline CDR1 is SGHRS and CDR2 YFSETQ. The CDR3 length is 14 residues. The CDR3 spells CASSLAVANTEAFF. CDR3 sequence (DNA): TGCGCCAGTAGCTTGGCCGTGGCTAACACTGAAGCTTTCTTT.

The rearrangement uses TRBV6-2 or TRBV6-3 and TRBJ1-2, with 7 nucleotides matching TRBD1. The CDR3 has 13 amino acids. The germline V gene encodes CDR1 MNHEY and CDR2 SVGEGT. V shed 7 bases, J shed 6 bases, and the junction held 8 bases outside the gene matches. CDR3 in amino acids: CASIPSTGNGYTF. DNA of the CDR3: TGTGCCAGCATCCCCTCGACAGGGAATGGCTACACCTTC.